The 10 T cell receptor beta chains reported below all come from one sample, sequenced in a study of regulatory T cells in long-lasting Graves disease. As to time point: newly diagnosed GD, antithyroid drugs for less than 3 months. RNA extracted from PBMCs served as the sequencing template. iRepertoire HTBI primers and Arm-PCR of CDR3 regions built TCR beta libraries. TCRdb reprocessed the multiplex PCR reads via MiXCR and lists one record per CDR3 protein. The top ten hold around 10% of the sample, which has 350,000 to 500,000 distinct CDR3 sequences, roughly 15% seen once. The same specimen was also included in a second study, on T cells in Graves' hyperthyroidism and ophthalmopathy.

This material consisted of peripheral blood mononuclear cells (PBMCs), taken at new diagnosis, from a patient treated with antithyroid drugs. These receptors originate from a woman aged 25 to 39 with Graves disease.

This clonotype was detected many times. The V and J genes are TRBV27 and TRBJ2-3; 9 bases agree with TRBD2. The V and J ends lost 7 bases and 2 bases, in that order; junction bases with no gene match: 13. CDR3 length: 17 amino acids. Germline V gives CDR1 MNHEY, CDR2 SMNVEV (reference sequence). CDR3: CASNLRGGGSSTDTQYF. DNA for the CDR3: TGTGCCAGCAACCTGCGGGGGGGGGGCTCCTCCACAGATACGCAGTATTTT.

As for this clonotype: Since a much larger clone is just one base distant, this may be a read error. The V and J genes are TRBV28 and TRBJ2-1; D possibly matches TRBD1 or TRBD2 (6 bases each). Germline-derived CDR1 and CDR2 are MDHEN and SYDVKM. The CDR3 spans 15 residues. V was shortened by 6 bases and J by 4 bases, with 16 bases between the two germline ends. Here the CDR3 reads CASSCLRGPYNEQFF. CDR3 in DNA: TGTGCCAGCAGCTGCCTCCGGGGGCCATACAATGAGCAGTTCTTC.

This clonotype was recorded at least ten times. This rearrangement joins TRBV20-1 to TRBJ2-7; TRBD2 aligns across 14 bases. Germline CDR1 reads DFQATT; CDR2 reads SNEGSKA (reference sequence). The CDR3 loop spans 16 amino acids. V lost 3 bases, J lost 0 bases, and 4 bases stayed unmatched. Here the CDR3 reads CSASGLAGGFSYEQYF. The CDR3 coding sequence is TGCAGTGCTAGTGGACTAGCGGGAGGTTTCTCCTACGAGCAGTACTTC.

The V gene is TRBV10-3, the J gene TRBJ1-1, with D uncertain. Trimming left V 1 base short and J 4 bases short, with 4 bases between. The CDR3 contains 12 residues. The germline CDR1 and CDR2 sequences are ENHRY and SYGVKD. The CDR3 spells CAISEFGTEAFF. DNA of the CDR3: TGTGCCATCAGTGAGTTCGGCACTGAAGCTTTCTTT.

This clonotype occurred many times. This rearrangement joins TRBV28 to TRBJ1-2; 8 bases are a match to TRBD1. V shed 4 bases and J 2 bases; nucleotides not matched to a gene: 6. The CDR3 covers 15 residues. In germline, CDR1 is MDHEN, CDR2 SYDVKM. The CDR3 loop reads CASSSGTGINYGYTF. CDR3 DNA sequence: TGTGCCAGCAGTTCGGGGACAGGTATAAACTATGGCTACACCTTC.

A few counts support this clonotype. The V gene is TRBV3-1, the J gene TRBJ2-7, with 8 bases fitting TRBD1. V lost 1 base to trimming and J lost 4 bases; unmatched junction nucleotides: 9. This CDR3 region has 16 residues. Per germline, CDR1 LGHDT and CDR2 YNNKEL (reference sequence). CDR3 loop: CASSQGHAGGWYEQYF. The DNA of the CDR3 is TGTGCCAGCAGCCAAGGACATGCAGGGGGCTGGTACGAGCAGTACTTC.

This clonotype was seen repeatedly, ten times or more. The chain has TRBV20-1 and TRBJ2-7; 7 bases match TRBD2. The V and J ends lost 0 bases and 4 bases, in that order; junction bases with no gene match: 9. Germline V lookup: CDR1 DFQATT, CDR2 SNEGSKA (reference sequence). CDR3 length: 15 residues. The CDR3 here is CSARDSLAVTYEQYF. CDR3 bases: TGCAGTGCTAGAGATTCCCTAGCGGTGACTTACGAGCAGTACTTC.

The chain has TRBV28 and TRBJ2-2, with 8 bases lining up with TRBD1. The CDR3 has 16 residues. Germline trimming cut 6 bases from V and 1 base from J; bases unmatched to any gene: 7. The germline V gene encodes CDR1 MDHEN and CDR2 SYDVKM. The CDR3 DNA reads as TGTGCCAGCAGCCAGACAGGGGCCAGGAACACCGGGGAGCTGTTTTTT. This translates into CASSQTGARNTGELFF.

This clonotype was seen ten or more times. This rearrangement joins TRBV28 to TRBJ2-1; TRBD2 is a possible D gene (6 bases). Germline V gene lookup returns CDR1 MDHEN and CDR2 SYDVKM. This CDR3 spans 13 amino acids. The germline V and J ends were trimmed by 5 bases and 8 bases, with 13 bases remaining between them. In DNA, the CDR3 is TGTGCCAGCAGTCTGCGGGATAGCGATGAGCAGTTCTTC. This translates into CASSLRDSDEQFF.

In its sample, this clonotype was seen many times. The V gene is TRBV6-1, the J gene TRBJ1-1, with D unclear. The CDR3 has 12 residues. V lost 7 bases and J 4 bases, leaving 10 bases between the germline ends. The germline gives CDR1 MNHNS, CDR2 SASEGT. CDR3 residues: CASTPRGTEAFF. The CDR3 DNA follows: TGTGCCAGCACCCCCCGAGGCACTGAAGCTTTCTTT.